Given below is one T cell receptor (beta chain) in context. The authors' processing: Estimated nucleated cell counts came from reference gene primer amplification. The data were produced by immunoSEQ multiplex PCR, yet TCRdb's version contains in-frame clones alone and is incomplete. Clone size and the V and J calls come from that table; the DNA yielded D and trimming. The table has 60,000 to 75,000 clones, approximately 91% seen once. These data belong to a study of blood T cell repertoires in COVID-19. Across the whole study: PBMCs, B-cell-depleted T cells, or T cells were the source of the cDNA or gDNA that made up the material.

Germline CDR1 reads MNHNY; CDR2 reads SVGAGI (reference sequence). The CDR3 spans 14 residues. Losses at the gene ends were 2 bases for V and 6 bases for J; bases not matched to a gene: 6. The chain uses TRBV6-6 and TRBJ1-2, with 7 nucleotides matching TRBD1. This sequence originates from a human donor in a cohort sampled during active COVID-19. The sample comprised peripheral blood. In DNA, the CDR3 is TGTGCCAGCAGTTACGGTCGAGGGGGCGATGGCTACACCTTC. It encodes CASSYGRGGDGYTF.